The 13 T cell receptor beta chains below come from one sample, sequenced in a study of blood T cell repertoires in COVID-19. Method: immunoSEQ multiplex PCR; TCRdb's copy keeps in-frame clones and lacks some. The sample has roughly 100,000 clones; about four fifths are singletons. Input material: peripheral blood. Every receptor here comes from a human donor in a cohort sampled during active COVID-19.

V and J are TRBV11-3 and TRBJ2-3, with 10 bases identical to TRBD2. In germline, CDR1 is SGHNT, CDR2 YENEEA. This CDR3 spans 15 amino acids. The J segment lost 0 bases and the V segment lost 6 bases, leaving 3 bases of the junction unmatched. DNA for the CDR3: TGTGCCAGCAGTTTTAGCGGGGGGAGCACAGATACGCAGTATTTT. Residues: CASSFSGGSTDTQYF.

The chain joins TRBV19 to TRBJ2-3; 7 positions match TRBD2. V shed 6 bases and J 3 bases; nucleotides not matched to a gene: 12. This CDR3 spans 16 amino acids. Germline CDR1 and CDR2: LNHDA and SQIVND (reference sequence). The CDR3, as DNA: TGTGCCAGTAGCCCCTCTTCCCAGCGGGGTACAGATACGCAGTATTTT. Its translation: CASSPSSQRGTDTQYF.

In its sample, this clone was seen once. This chain connects TRBV4-3 to TRBJ2-1, with D possibly TRBD1 on 5 matching bases. V lost 4 bases and J 7 bases, leaving 14 bases between the germline ends. The CDR3 consists of 14 residues. Germline CDR1 is LGHNA and CDR2 is YSLEER. The CDR3 DNA is TGCGCCAGCAGCCGAGCCCCAGGGATGAATGAGCAGTTCTTC. Its translation: CASSRAPGMNEQFF.

The V call is TRBV19, the J call TRBJ2-5; 7 bases are shared with TRBD1. CDR1 is LNHDA, CDR2 SQIVND, per germline (reference sequence). The CDR3 consists of 15 residues. The ends lost 0 bases at V and 5 bases at J; junction bases unmatched: 6. CDR3 nucleotide sequence: TGTGCCAGTAGTATAGATCGAGGGGGCGTCGAGACCCAGTACTTC. Translated: CASSIDRGGVETQYF.

The chain employs TRBV18 and TRBJ2-1, with TRBD1 matching 7 bases. Germline V gene data show CDR1 as KGHSH and CDR2 as LQKENI. Germline trimming cut 2 bases from V and 7 bases from J; bases unmatched to any gene: 11. The CDR3 covers 16 residues. The CDR3 region is CASSPFGTALGNEQFF. Written as DNA, the CDR3 is TGTGCCAGCTCACCATTCGGGACAGCCTTGGGGAATGAGCAGTTCTTC.

CDR3 sequence: CAISVGAGWVEAFF. The DNA for the CDR3 is TGTGCCATCAGTGTTGGAGCAGGGTGGGTTGAAGCTTTCTTT. The V call is TRBV10-3, the J call TRBJ1-1; TRBD1 might be the D (5 bases). Trimming took 4 bases from V and 7 from J, leaving 16 bases between them. The germline CDR1 and CDR2 sequences are ENHRY and SYGVKD. The CDR3 runs to 14 residues.

V is TRBV25-1 and J is TRBJ2-1; 7 bases are shared with TRBD1. Trimming cost V 1 base and J 6 bases; bases outside gene matches: 6. This CDR3 has 15 residues. The germline V gene encodes CDR1 MGHDK and CDR2 SYGVNS. The CDR3 protein is CASSEFQQGSNEQFF. CDR3 sequence (DNA): TGTGCCAGCAGTGAATTTCAACAGGGGAGCAATGAGCAGTTCTTC.

This chain links TRBV6-5 with TRBJ1-2; D is possibly TRBD1 (6 bases). The CDR3 totals 14 residues. CDR1 and CDR2 from the germline V gene are MNHEY and SVGAGI. Trimming took off 2 bases at V and 4 bases at J, with 11 bases between the two ends. The CDR3 DNA reads TGTGCCAGCAGTTACGGGGGCGAGAGCTATGGCTACACCTTC. The encoded protein is CASSYGGESYGYTF.

V and J are TRBV5-1 and TRBJ1-1; 8 bases agree with TRBD1. CDR1 and CDR2 from the germline V gene are SGHRS and YFSETQ. J was trimmed by 7 bases and V by 2 bases; bases with no gene match: 7. The CDR3 runs 14 residues. CDR3 nucleotide sequence: TGCGCCAGCAGCTTACAGGGGGGGATTGTTGAAGCTTTCTTT. Amino acid sequence: CASSLQGGIVEAFF.

This clone was found a few times. The genes are TRBV11-3 and TRBJ1-2; weak D call: TRBD1 (6 bases). The CDR3 has 15 amino acids. Trimming took 3 bases from V and 2 from J, leaving 13 bases between them. CDR1 SGHNT and CDR2 YENEEA come from the germline V gene. This CDR3 reads CASSFWTAWNYGYTF. The DNA for the CDR3 is TGTGCCAGCAGCTTCTGGACAGCCTGGAACTATGGCTACACCTTC.

DNA for the CDR3: TGTGCCAGCTCAGAGCTTCAAATGAACACTGAAGCTTTCTTT. The encoded protein is CASSELQMNTEAFF. The chain uses TRBV18 and TRBJ1-1; D call uncertain. The CDR3 has 14 residues. Deletions cut 5 bases from V and 0 bases from J, with 10 bases between. The germline CDR1 and CDR2 sequences are KGHSH and LQKENI.

The chain recombines TRBV10-2 with TRBJ1-1; D not resolved. V lost 3 bases to trimming and J lost 0 bases, with 11 bases between them. This CDR3 is 15 amino acids long. Germline CDR1 reads WSHSY; CDR2 reads SAAADI. This chain's CDR3 is CASSERRRLNTEAFF. The CDR3 DNA sequence: TGCGCCAGCAGTGAAAGGAGGCGCTTGAACACTGAAGCTTTCTTT.

This chain uses TRBV5-4 with TRBJ2-3, with TRBD1 identical over 8 bases. This CDR3 is built from 14 residues. With 3 bases clipped from V and 9 bases from J, the junction kept 9 bases outside the gene matches. The germline V gene encodes CDR1 SGHNT and CDR2 YYREEE (reference sequence). CDR3 region: CASSSGQGGWTQYF. DNA of the CDR3: TGTGCCAGCAGCTCAGGACAGGGTGGCTGGACGCAGTATTTT. Variable domain in full (rest from reference TRBV5-4 and TRBJ2-3): ETGVTQSPTHLIKTRGQQVTLRCSSQSGHNTVSWYQQALGQGPQFIFQYYREEENGRGNFPPRFSGLQFPNYSSELNVNALELDDSALYLCASSSGQGGWTQYFGPGTRLTVL.